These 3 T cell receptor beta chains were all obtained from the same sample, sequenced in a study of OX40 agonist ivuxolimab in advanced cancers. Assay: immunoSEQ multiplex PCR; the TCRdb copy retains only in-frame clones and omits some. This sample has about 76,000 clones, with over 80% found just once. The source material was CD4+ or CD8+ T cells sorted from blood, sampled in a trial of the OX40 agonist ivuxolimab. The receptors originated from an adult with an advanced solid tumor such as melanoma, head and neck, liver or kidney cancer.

CDR3 DNA: TGTGCCAGCTCACCACCAAAGACCCCAGGATTGGCCACCGGGGAGCTGTTTTTT. Translated, it gives CASSPPKTPGLATGELFF. The chain carries TRBV18 and TRBJ2-2; D is uncertain. The CDR3 runs to 18 residues. Between the trimmed V and J ends, which lost 0 bases and 4 bases, there was a span of 18 bases. Per germline, CDR1 KGHSH and CDR2 LQKENI.

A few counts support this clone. The CDR3 here is CASSPNGVAGITDTQYF. CDR3 nucleotides: TGTGCCAGCAGTCCCAACGGGGTAGCGGGGATCACAGATACGCAGTATTTT. V gene TRBV28 combines with J gene TRBJ2-3; 8 bases map to TRBD2. J gave up 2 bases and V 5 bases, and 12 bases lay outside the gene matches. This CDR3 spans 17 amino acids. The germline gives CDR1 MDHEN, CDR2 SYDVKM.

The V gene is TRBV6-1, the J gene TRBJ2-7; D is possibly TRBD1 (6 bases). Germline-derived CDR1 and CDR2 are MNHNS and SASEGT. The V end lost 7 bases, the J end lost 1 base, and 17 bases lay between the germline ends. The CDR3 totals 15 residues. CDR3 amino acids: CASNPGQATSYEQYF. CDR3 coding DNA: TGTGCCAGCAACCCGGGACAAGCAACTTCCTACGAGCAGTACTTC.